These 25 T cell receptor beta chains originate from one sample sequenced in a study of human T cells and chemical hapten exposure (dated by TCRdb to about 2021). This specimen's time point label, per the study, means: pre-sensitization, week 0. In the paper's terms, the treatment or condition label means: therapeutic diphenylcyclopropenone sensitization with weekly scalp DPC. The library came from RACE. Sequenced on a NextSeq 500. TCRdb trimmed public reads at Q25 via fastp, called clones via MiXCR and kept in-frame beta chains. Each CDR3 protein appears once, grouped with its most common genes and DNA. The sample has about 380,000 distinct CDR3 sequences on record, 4.5% to 6% of them singletons. 2.6% of the sample is taken by the ten largest. The material sequenced was whole blood, taken in connection with sensitization to the hapten diphenylcyclopropenone (DPC). These receptors originate from a woman between 45 and 65 years old with alopecia areata. Some clones in this sample may be carry-over from other donors' samples.

Many counts were recorded for this clonotype. V is TRBV28 and J is TRBJ2-3; D remains ambiguous. The CDR3 sequence is 11 residues long. Trimming left V 2 bases short and J 6 bases short, with 3 bases between. Germline CDR1 and CDR2: MDHEN and SYDVKM. CDR3 coding DNA: TGTGCCAGCAGTTTACACGATACGCAGTATTTT. Protein sequence: CASSLHDTQYF.

In its sample, this clonotype was seen many times. J is TRBJ2-3 and V is TRBV6-2 or TRBV6-3; TRBD2 might be the D (6 bases). V was clipped by 4 bases and J by 9 bases, with 11 bases between them. Germline V lookup: CDR1 MNHEY, CDR2 SVGEGT. This CDR3 comprises 12 residues. The CDR3 DNA is TGTGCCAGCAGTTCCCCGGCGGGGACGCAGTATTTT. Protein sequence: CASSSPAGTQYF.

The genes are TRBV6-5 and TRBJ1-1, with D hard to call. Germline V gives CDR1 MNHEY, CDR2 SVGAGI. V shed 6 bases and J shed 0 bases, with 8 bases lying between them. The CDR3 runs 13 residues. Here the CDR3 DNA reads TGTGCCAGCAGGGAGGTTTTGAACACTGAAGCTTTCTTT. Its protein is CASREVLNTEAFF.

The table lists this clonotype with a few counts. The rearrangement joins TRBV9 to TRBJ1-1; D perhaps matches TRBD1 (5 bases). The CDR3 loop spans 17 amino acids. Germline assignment: CDR1 SGDLS and CDR2 YYNGEE. The germline V and J ends were trimmed by 6 bases and 0 bases, with 21 bases remaining between them. The CDR3 reads CASTRDSLPDMNTEAFF. The CDR3 region has the DNA TGTGCCAGCACCAGGGATTCTTTACCGGACATGAACACTGAAGCTTTCTTT. Based on the CDR3 plus reference TRBV9 and TRBJ1-1, the full variable domain is DSGVTQTPKHLITATGQRVTLRCSPRSGDLSVYWYQQSLDQGLQFLIQYYNGEERAKGNILERFSAQQFPDLHSELNLSSLELGDSALYFCASTRDSLPDMNTEAFFGQGTRLTVV.

The genes are TRBV10-2 and TRBJ1-6; no clear D gene. The CDR3 loop spans 15 amino acids. V lost 2 bases to trimming and J lost 2 bases, with 7 bases between them. Germline V gives CDR1 WSHSY, CDR2 SAAADI. CDR3 bases: TGCGCCAGCAGTGAGGAGGCGGCCTATAATTCACCCCTCCACTTT. It specifies CASSEEAAYNSPLHF.

This clonotype was observed many times. The genes are TRBV5-6 and TRBJ2-7; no firm D call. The CDR3 totals 15 residues. From germline, CDR1 is SGHDT and CDR2 YYEEEE. With 3 bases removed from V and 2 bases from J, the gap between germline ends came to 15 bases. As DNA, the CDR3 is TGTGCCAGCAGCTACGGGTCGGATCCAACCTACGAGCAGTACTTC. Translation gives CASSYGSDPTYEQYF.

This clonotype was counted at least ten times. V gene TRBV18 combines with J gene TRBJ2-7; D gene uncertain. Trimming shortened V by 3 bases and J by 0 bases, and 6 bases separated the two germline ends. There are 13 residues in the CDR3. Germline CDR1 and CDR2: KGHSH and LQKENI. The DNA of the CDR3 is TGTGCCAGCTCACCGCCAGTCTCCTACGAGCAGTACTTC. Protein sequence: CASSPPVSYEQYF. Full variable domain (rest looked up from reference TRBV18 and TRBJ2-7): NAGVMQNPRHLVRRRGQEARLRCSPMKGHSHVYWYRQLPEEGLKFMVYLQKENIIDESGMPKERFSAEFPKEGPSILRIQQVVRGDSAAYFCASSPPVSYEQYFGPGTRLTVT.

Details on this clonotype: Sequence at one end of the junction differs from germline and may be a read error. The V gene is TRBV29-1, the J gene TRBJ2-3; tentatively, D is TRBD1 (5 bases). Germline V gene sequence: CDR1 SQVTM, CDR2 ANQGSEA. The CDR3 is 8 amino acids. The CDR3 DNA reads as TGCAGCGTTGAAGAGGCAGGGTTT. Its translation is CSVEEAGF.

This clonotype has a handful of counts. This sequence joins TRBV2 and TRBJ2-3; the match to TRBD1 covers 8 bases. Germline loops: CDR1 SNHLY, CDR2 FYNNEI. J gave up 2 bases and V 5 bases, and 9 bases lay outside the gene matches. There are 16 residues in the CDR3. CDR3 region: CASSSRTGLITDTQYF. The DNA of the CDR3 is TGTGCCAGCAGTTCCCGGACAGGGCTTATCACAGATACGCAGTATTTT. Full variable domain (missing parts from reference TRBV2 and TRBJ2-3): EPEVTQTPSHQVTQMGQEVILRCVPISNHLYFYWYRQILGQKVEFLVSFYNNEISEKSEIFDDQFSVERPDGSNFTLKIRSTKLEDSAMYFCASSSRTGLITDTQYFGPGTRLTVL.

This clonotype was found many times. This chain joins TRBV6-5 and TRBJ2-2; D ambiguous. The CDR3 is 12 residues long. Looked up from germline, CDR1 is MNHEY and CDR2 is SVGAGI. Trimming cost V 5 bases and J 3 bases, with 4 bases left between them. The CDR3 protein is CASSKDTGELFF. In DNA, the CDR3 is TGTGCCAGCAGTAAGGACACCGGGGAGCTGTTTTTT.

This chain joins TRBV6-5 and TRBJ1-4, with 8 bases fitting TRBD1. V dropped 2 bases and J dropped 5; count of bases not matched to a gene: 4. From germline, CDR1 is MNHEY and CDR2 SVGAGI. The length of the CDR3 is 15 residues. The CDR3 nucleotides read TGTGCCAGCAGTTACCGGGCAGGGGGCAATGAAAAACTGTTTTTT. Protein: CASSYRAGGNEKLFF.

This clonotype was counted a few times. The chain has TRBV11-2 and TRBJ2-7, with D maybe TRBD2 (6 bases). Trimming shortened V by 5 bases and J by 0 bases, and 11 bases separated the two germline ends. Germline lookup yields CDR1 SGHAT and CDR2 FQNNGV. The CDR3 is 14 residues long. The CDR3 DNA sequence: TGTGCCAGCAGCATTAGCGGCAGCTCCTACGAGCAGTACTTC. Translated, it gives CASSISGSSYEQYF.

The table lists this clonotype with a few counts. CDR3 region: CASSGGLASYEQYF. Written as DNA, the CDR3 is TGCGCCAGCAGCGGGGGACTGGCCTCCTACGAGCAGTACTTC. The chain has TRBV5-1 and TRBJ2-7; TRBD2 is a possible D gene (6 bases). V gave up 4 bases and J gave up 0 bases, with 11 bases separating them. This CDR3 is built from 14 residues. Germline CDR1 and CDR2: SGHRS and YFSETQ.

At least ten counts were recorded for this clonotype. CDR3 DNA sequence: TGCAGTGCTAGTTCCCTCCGGGACGGTGAAAGGGAGCAGTACTTC. Translation: CSASSLRDGEREQYF. The V call is TRBV20-1, the J call TRBJ2-7, with D perhaps matching TRBD1 or TRBD2 (5 bases each). The CDR3 is 15 amino acids. With 3 bases removed from V and 7 bases from J, the gap between germline ends came to 22 bases. Per the germline V gene, CDR1 is DFQATT and CDR2 is SNEGSKA (reference sequence).

This clonotype has only a few counts. The chain couples TRBV6-6 to TRBJ2-2; D is possibly TRBD1 (5 bases). V shed 5 bases and J shed 7 bases, with 8 bases lying between them. This CDR3 has 12 amino acids. Germline V lookup: CDR1 MNHNY, CDR2 SVGAGI (reference sequence). DNA of the CDR3: TGTGCCAGCAGTGGGGCCTACGGGGAGCTGTTTTTT. Translated, it gives CASSGAYGELFF.

This clonotype has ten or more counts. The chain joins TRBV2 to TRBJ1-2; TRBD1 matches at 8 bases. Per germline, CDR1 SNHLY and CDR2 FYNNEI. V was clipped by 9 bases and J by 1 base; unmatched bases: 7. The CDR3 sequence is 14 residues long. The CDR3 DNA reads as TGTGCCAGGGTAGACAGGGGATTTAACTATGGCTACACCTTC. This translates into CARVDRGFNYGYTF.

The V and J genes are TRBV27 and TRBJ1-5, with 8 bases fitting TRBD1. Germline V CDR1 and CDR2: MNHEY, SMNVEV (reference sequence). The CDR3 runs 15 residues. J was trimmed by 6 bases and V by 2 bases; bases with no gene match: 6. The CDR3 nucleotides are TGTGCCAGCAGTTTAACTACAGGGGGGGGTCAGCCCCAGCATTTT. It codes for CASSLTTGGGQPQHF.

This clonotype was seen many times. The V and J genes are TRBV2 and TRBJ2-3; the D gene is possibly TRBD2 (5 bases). This CDR3 has 11 amino acids. Looked up from germline, CDR1 is SNHLY and CDR2 is FYNNEI. V was trimmed by 6 bases and J by 5 bases, leaving 6 bases between them. CDR3 protein: CASSGLDTQYF. CDR3 nucleotides: TGTGCCAGCAGCGGACTAGATACGCAGTATTTT.

This clonotype was seen a few times. The chain combines TRBV20-1 with TRBJ1-5; TRBD1 matches 8 bases. Germline V CDR1 and CDR2: DFQATT, SNEGSKA (reference sequence). The CDR3 length is 15 residues. J gave up 2 bases and V 3 bases, and 6 bases lay outside the gene matches. The CDR3 DNA is TGCAGTGCTAGGCCTAAGGGACAGGGCAATCAGCCCCAGCATTTT. Its translation is CSARPKGQGNQPQHF.

This clonotype was seen only a few times. V is TRBV7-9 and J is TRBJ2-1; D ambiguous. Germline CDR1 and CDR2: SEHNR and FQNEAQ (reference sequence). The CDR3 runs 15 residues. Trimming took off 1 base at V and 6 bases at J, with 13 bases between the two ends. CDR3: CASSLDGSGRNEQFF. In nucleotides, the CDR3 is TGTGCCAGCAGCTTAGACGGGTCCGGGCGCAATGAGCAGTTCTTC.

This clonotype was recorded many times. V and J are TRBV12-3 or TRBV12-4 and TRBJ1-2; 7 bases fit TRBD1. CDR3 length: 14 amino acids. Trimming took 2 bases from V and 5 from J; bases not matched to a gene: 5. CDR3 in amino acids: CASSLRGGGYGYTF. CDR3 bases: TGTGCCAGCAGTTTAAGAGGGGGCGGGTATGGCTACACCTTC.

The chain is built from TRBV10-2 and TRBJ2-7; D may correspond to TRBD1 or TRBD2 (5 bases each). The germline CDR1 and CDR2 sequences are WSHSY and SAAADI. The ends were cut back, 6 bases at V and 2 bases at J, with 11 bases in the middle. CDR3 length: 13 amino acids. The CDR3: CASRERGPYEQYF. CDR3 DNA sequence: TGCGCCAGCAGAGAGAGGGGACCCTACGAGCAGTACTTC.

This clonotype was picked up many times. The chain has TRBV5-1 and TRBJ1-2; maybe TRBD1 (5 bases). The CDR3 loop spans 12 amino acids. Germline loops: CDR1 SGHRS, CDR2 YFSETQ. V was pared by 5 bases and J by 7 bases, with 12 bases between. CDR3 nucleotide sequence: TGCGCCAGCAGAGTGGACACAGCTGGCTACACCTTC. It specifies CASRVDTAGYTF.

The chain is built from TRBV5-1 and TRBJ1-6; unclear D gene. Germline V lookup: CDR1 SGHRS, CDR2 YFSETQ. There are 13 residues in the CDR3. V was shortened by 5 bases and J by 5 bases, with 8 bases between the two germline ends. The CDR3 nucleotides read TGCGCCAGCAGGGCGGTCGATAATTCACCCCTCCACTTT. Translated: CASRAVDNSPLHF. Variable domain in full (rest from reference TRBV5-1 and TRBJ1-6): KAGVTQTPRYLIKTRGQQVTLSCSPISGHRSVSWYQQTPGQGLQFLFEYFSETQRNKGNFPGRFSGRQFSNSRSEMNVSTLELGDSALYLCASRAVDNSPLHFGNGTRLTVT.

The sample holds many counts of this clonotype. The rearrangement joins TRBV11-2 to TRBJ1-2; D is unresolved. The length of the CDR3 is 14 residues. V was pared by 4 bases and J by 7 bases, with 16 bases between. In germline, CDR1 is SGHAT, CDR2 FQNNGV. The CDR3 nucleotides read TGTGCCAGCAGCTCCCCCTGGGTAAAGGCTGGCTACACCTTC. It is translated as CASSSPWVKAGYTF.